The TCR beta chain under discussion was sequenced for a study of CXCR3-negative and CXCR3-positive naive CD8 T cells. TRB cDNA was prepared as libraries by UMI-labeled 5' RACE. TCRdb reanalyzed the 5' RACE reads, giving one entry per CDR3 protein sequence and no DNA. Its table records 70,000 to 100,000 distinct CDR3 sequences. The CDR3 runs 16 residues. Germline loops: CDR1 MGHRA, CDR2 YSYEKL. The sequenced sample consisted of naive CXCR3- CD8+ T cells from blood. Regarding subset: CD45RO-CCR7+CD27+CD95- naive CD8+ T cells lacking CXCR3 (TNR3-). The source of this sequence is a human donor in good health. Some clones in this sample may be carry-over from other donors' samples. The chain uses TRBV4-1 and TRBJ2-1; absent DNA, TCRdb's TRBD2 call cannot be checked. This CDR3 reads CASSPRGLAVNNEQFF.